The text below deals with one T cell receptor (beta chain). This CDR3 has 15 amino acids. Germline V CDR1 and CDR2: SGHTA, FQGNSA. Trimming removed 4 bases at V and 0 bases at J, with 11 bases between. The data were taken from a study of control samples from healthy donors and cancer patients. Profiled with immunoSEQ multiplex PCR; TCRdb holds only in-frame clones, not every one. This table holds approximately 81,000 clones, 94% found once. The receptor was derived from a woman aged 18-29 years in good health. Input material: blood. The rearrangement links TRBV7-2 to TRBJ2-3, with a weak D call TRBD1 (6 bases). CDR3 residues: CASSSQGASTDTQYF. Here the CDR3 DNA reads TGTGCCAGCAGCTCACAGGGTGCTAGCACAGATACGCAGTATTTT.